This entry features one T cell receptor (beta chain) sequence. Its cognate antigen has yet to be identified. One base away there is no much larger clone; base qualities are not given. CD8 naive samples were obtained by positive selection for CCR7 among CD45RO-negative cells, yielding a CD45RA+CCR7+ population from which TemRA cells were excluded. The donors were healthy, HIV-negative adults who had no recently reported acute infections or vaccinations. Every donor was a Caucasian adult residing in Nashville, Tennessee, USA. Blood was obtained by leukapheresis, after which PBMCs were separated by Ficoll-Histopaque density gradient centrifugation and cryopreserved in liquid nitrogen vapor phase. Purity and quantity of every magnetically sorted T cell population were checked by analytical flow cytometry. From each sorted fraction, genomic DNA was isolated and quantified by UV absorbance on a Nanodrop 2000c.

The sample is drawn from a study of shared clonotypes between healthy human individuals (dated by TCRdb to the early 2020s). General notes on the study: A couple of women and a few men aged 18 to 49 years were included in the cohort. To estimate repertoire size and how much clonotypes are shared between individuals, the study performed deep sequencing of blood TCR repertoires from about 5 healthy adults. For each donor, CD4 naive and CD4 memory were each given three plates, CD8 naive was given two plates, and CD8 memory was given one plate. Leukapheresis yielded between about 0.94 and 8.9 billion PBMCs per donor. Different laboratories and diverse techniques were used to prepare libraries and sequence TCR repertoires, to increase sequencing depth and limit assay-specific biases.

Using the deep immunoSEQ assay, multiplex PCR amplified TCR CDR3 regions from genomic DNA. Extracted genomic DNA from each cell subset was distributed evenly across all wells of several immunoSEQ 96-well plates, and each plate was treated as a replicate. For sorted subsets, roughly 190 ng of genomic DNA, equivalent to 30,000 or so T cell genomes, went into each replicate PCR. Purified libraries were measured with a Qubit 3.0 fluorometer, size-checked on a Bioanalyzer 2100, and measured again with the KAPA Library Quantification kit. A separate single-read 150-cycle Illumina NextSeq 550 flow cell was used to sequence each immunoSEQ 96-well plate. In the authors' own workflow: Because the immunoSEQ output held only junctional sequences and lacked quality scores, the filtering could not match the filtering applied to full-length reads. To assign V/J genes and CDR3, sequences were annotated using PyIR, a Python wrapper for IgBLAST v1.9, with IMGT germline references. Reads were removed for weak V/J assignments (E-value above 1e-6), missing CDR3, stop codons, out-of-frame junctions, or ambiguous translated residues. V3J clonotypes were defined by identical inferred V gene, J gene, and CDR3 amino acid sequence. Percentage overlap between repertoires was computed as shared unique clonotypes divided by the size of the smaller repertoire. Three approaches were used to assess repertoire richness: RTK rarefaction, the Chao1 estimator, and Recon v2.1 estimates of unobserved clonotypes. Generation probabilities for all TCRbeta clonotypes obtained by the gDNA method from a handful of donors were computed using OLGA. TCRdb retrieved this table from immuneACCESS and kept in-frame rearrangements only. Not all clones are present; in checked studies, unresolved V genes account for under half, and no reason is known for the remainder. The V and J calls and clone size were taken over from that table, and D and trimming were inferred from the DNA. Present in this sample are around 2,000,000 clones, over 85% of which were seen just once. 0.95% to 1.5% of the sample lies in the top ten.

Summary of the overall study and its limitations: Compared with non-shared clonotypes, clonotypes shared by all four sorted-subset donors had higher generation probabilities. Rarefaction of sorted-subset datasets indicated incomplete sequencing despite the large sequencing depth. Because the study included only a small number of donors, the genetic and exposure-history diversity represented was limited. Sampling was restricted to blood, and TCR repertoires in tissue are likely to differ from TCR repertoires in blood. Based on pairwise subsampling, the degree of clonotype sharing among donors was expected to be affected by sequencing depth. Larger estimated clonotype richness was generally found for naive subsets than for memory subsets. Across a handful of donors, roughly 5.1% of naive CD4, roughly 3.5% of naive CD8, roughly 2.3% of memory CD4, and approximately 0.4% of memory CD8 clonotypes were shared.

Reading from cysteine to phenylalanine, the CDR3 counts 12 amino acids. The sequence is cut down to CDR3 DNA, 36 bases in frame from base 1. In the germline V gene (reference sequence), CDR1 corresponds to PRHDT and CDR2 to FYEKMQ. Trimming at the junction amounts to 5 bases on V and 6 bases on J, and the germline ends lie 8 bases apart. What was sequenced was naive CD8+ T cells sorted from blood. What the cell subset or site label conveys for this sample: CD45RA+CCR7+. This chain is built from TRBV13 and TRBJ2-1; the D gene is not confidently resolved. This sequence was found in a young man in good health. The base sequence is TGTGCCAGCAGCGGATTATCCAATGAGCAGTTCTTC. Translated, it gives CASSGLSNEQFF.